A selection of T cell receptor beta chains follows, all from one sample in a study of blood T cell repertoires in COVID-19. Using immunoSEQ multiplex PCR, the repertoire was profiled, and TCRdb retains in-frame clones only, with some absent. The sample records some 400,000 clones, roughly 86% being singletons. The sequencing sample was made of peripheral blood. These receptor sequences come from a human donor in a cohort sampled during active COVID-19. Each CDR3 is given with its conserved first and last residue. A D gene is named only where the DNA matches it firmly. Clone size is given for some rows only: seen once, a few or many times, or a class if the clone is expanded.

j_gene	v_gene	d_gene	abundance	CDR3aa	CDR3nt
TRBJ2-3	TRBV7-2	TRBD2	-	CASSSPQSGADTDTQYF	TGTGCCAGCAGCTCCCCGCAAAGCGGGGCAGACACAGATACGCAGTATTTT
TRBJ2-7	TRBV11-2	-	-	CASSVYYEQYF	TGTGCCAGCAGCGTTTACTACGAGCAGTACTTC
TRBJ2-7	TRBV7-2	-	-	CASSLPGIFYEQYF	TGTGCCAGCAGCTTACCGGGAATCTTTTACGAGCAGTACTTC
TRBJ2-1	TRBV19	TRBD2	-	CASSIKRSSGTRSIQFF	TGTGCCAGTAGTATTAAGAGGTCTAGCGGGACGAGGTCGATACAGTTCTTC
TRBJ1-1	TRBV18	-	-	CASSPNTGNRAFF	TGTGCCAGCTCACCCAATACAGGGAATCGGGCTTTCTTT
TRBJ1-2	TRBV3-1/TRBV3-2	TRBD1	-	CASSPTGDYGYTF	TGTGCCAGCAGTCCAACAGGGGATTATGGCTACACCTTC
TRBJ2-1	TRBV11-2	-	-	CASSPSSGEQFF	TGTGCCAGCAGCCCCTCCTCCGGTGAGCAGTTCTTC
TRBJ1-2	TRBV12-5	TRBD1	-	CASGLPQGGTNYGYTF	TGTGCTAGTGGTTTGCCCCAGGGGGGAACTAACTATGGCTACACCTTC
TRBJ1-4	TRBV6-5	TRBD1	-	CASSSRTGRVEKLFF	TGTGCCAGCAGTTCGCGGACAGGGAGGGTTGAAAAACTGTTTTTT
TRBJ1-1	TRBV7-9	-	-	CASSVPRHANTEAFF	TGTGCCAGCAGCGTCCCAAGACACGCGAACACTGAAGCTTTCTTT
TRBJ2-7	TRBV6-1	-	-	CASSEADTLYEQYF	TGTGCCAGCAGTGAAGCAGACACCTTATACGAGCAGTACTTC
TRBJ1-1	TRBV10-3	-	-	CAIRGDTEAFF	TGTGCCATCCGGGGGGACACTGAAGCTTTCTTT
TRBJ1-2	TRBV6-5	-	-	CASGARGNYTF	TGTGCCAGCGGGGCCAGGGGAAACTACACCTTC
TRBJ1-2	TRBV2	-	-	CASKIGRGSRANYGYTF	TGTGCCAGCAAGATCGGCAGGGGTTCTCGAGCTAACTATGGCTACACCTTC
TRBJ1-2	TRBV19	-	once	CASSIVGRNGYTF	TGTGCCAGTAGTATAGTGGGCAGAAATGGCTACACCTTC
TRBJ1-2	TRBV9	-	-	CASSRTANYGYTF	TGTGCCAGCAGCCGTACAGCTAACTATGGCTACACCTTC
TRBJ1-6	TRBV11-2	TRBD1	-	CASSRGQGSNSPLHF	TGTGCCAGCAGCCGAGGACAGGGGTCGAATTCACCCCTCCACTTT
TRBJ2-7	TRBV19	-	-	CASLTLSSSYEQYF	TGTGCCAGCCTAACCTTAAGTTCGTCCTACGAGCAGTACTTC
TRBJ2-3	TRBV7-3	TRBD2	once	CASSDGTSGGSRTQYF	TGTGCCAGCAGCGACGGGACTAGCGGGGGCTCGAGGACGCAGTATTTT
TRBJ1-1	TRBV2	-	few	CASSKEGLGVMSTEAFF	TGTGCCAGCAGTAAGGAGGGGCTAGGTGTCATGAGCACTGAAGCTTTCTTT
TRBJ2-3	TRBV24-1	TRBD2	-	CATSGGLAGARDTQYF	TGTGCCACCAGTGGAGGGCTAGCGGGAGCCAGAGATACGCAGTATTTT
TRBJ2-2	TRBV6-5	TRBD2	once	CASSLFRGGTGELFF	TGTGCCAGCAGTTTATTCCGGGGGGGCACCGGGGAGCTGTTTTTT
TRBJ1-1	TRBV10-3	-	-	CAISEGTGNTEAFF	TGTGCCATCAGTGAAGGCACGGGGAACACTGAAGCTTTCTTT
TRBJ2-7	TRBV20-1	-	-	CSASTAFYEQYF	TGCAGTGCTAGTACTGCCTTCTACGAGCAGTACTTC
TRBJ2-5	TRBV18	TRBD1	-	CASSQNQGDSETQYF	TGTGCCAGCTCACAAAATCAGGGGGATTCAGAGACCCAGTACTTC
TRBJ2-3	TRBV7-2	TRBD2	-	CASSLVAGGKDTQYF	TGTGCCAGCAGCTTAGTAGCGGGGGGTAAGGATACGCAGTATTTT
TRBJ2-7	TRBV7-8	-	-	CASSLEEGVDYEQYF	TGTGCCAGCAGCTTAGAGGAAGGAGTGGATTACGAGCAGTACTTC
TRBJ2-5	TRBV6-5	TRBD1	-	CASSYGTGDDETQYF	TGTGCCAGCAGTTACGGGACAGGGGATGACGAGACCCAGTACTTC
TRBJ1-5	TRBV6-1	TRBD1	-	CASSDLHRDSQPQHF	TGTGCCAGCAGTGATTTGCACAGGGACAGTCAGCCCCAGCATTTT
TRBJ2-7	TRBV29-1	TRBD1	once	CSGAEDRGAYEQYF	TGCAGCGGGGCGGAGGACAGGGGCGCCTACGAGCAGTACTTC
TRBJ2-1	TRBV7-2	TRBD1	-	CASSLAQGALRNEQFF	TGTGCCAGCAGCTTAGCGCAGGGGGCTCTGAGGAATGAGCAGTTCTTC
TRBJ2-1	TRBV7-6	TRBD1	few	CASSLDQGVTIEQFF	TGTGCCAGCAGCTTAGATCAGGGGGTCACAATCGAGCAGTTCTTC
TRBJ2-3	TRBV19	-	once	CASSRTTVSDTQYF	TGTGCCAGTAGTCGTACGACAGTCTCAGATACGCAGTATTTT
TRBJ2-2	TRBV6-1	TRBD2	-	CASSEAAGADTGELFF	TGTGCCAGCAGTGAAGCAGCGGGAGCGGACACCGGGGAGCTGTTTTTT
TRBJ1-2	TRBV4-2	TRBD1	-	CASSQEYGTGKGGYTF	TGTGCCAGCAGCCAAGAATACGGGACAGGAAAAGGAGGCTACACCTTC
TRBJ1-6	TRBV7-9	-	-	CASRSSGSYNSPLHF	TGTGCCAGCAGATCTTCAGGCTCCTATAATTCACCCCTCCACTTT
TRBJ2-5	TRBV2	TRBD2	-	CASSERLAGETQYF	TGTGCCAGCAGTGAAAGGCTAGCGGGAGAGACCCAGTACTTC
TRBJ1-1	TRBV14	-	once	CASSFGQPYTEAFF	TGTGCCAGCAGCTTCGGACAGCCATACACTGAAGCTTTCTTT
TRBJ2-3	TRBV12-3/TRBV12-4	-	-	CASNPGGTDTQYF	TGTGCCAGCAACCCCGGTGGCACAGATACGCAGTATTTT
TRBJ2-5	TRBV11-2	-	-	CASSSLRDSQTQYF	TGTGCCAGCAGCTCGCTGCGGGACTCGCAGACCCAGTACTTC
TRBJ1-5	TRBV18	-	few	CASSPRGRVQHF	TGTGCCAGCTCACCACGGGGCAGGGTACAGCATTTT
TRBJ2-5	TRBV12-3/TRBV12-4	-	-	CASSFAGQETQYF	TGTGCCAGCAGTTTCGCGGGGCAAGAGACCCAGTACTTC